Listed below are T cell receptor beta chains from one sample, sequenced in a study of blood T cell repertoires in COVID-19. Produced via immunoSEQ multiplex PCR; TCRdb's table is partial and in-frame only. The sample includes around 190,000 clones, nearly 90% seen only once; the top ten take 15% to 20%. Material for sequencing was peripheral blood. These receptors were collected from a man over 45 with COVID-19, enrolled during active disease. Each CDR3 is given with its conserved first and last residue. The order of the fields is CDR3 protein, CDR3 DNA, D gene, J gene, V gene, clone size. D genes are given only for firm matches. Clone sizes are given selectively: once, few, many, or a class where the clone is expanded.

CASTERERSETQYF | TGTGCCAGTACTGAGCGGGAGCGGAGTGAGACCCAGTACTTC | TRBD2 | TRBJ2-5 | TRBV25-1 | -
CASSRQGYEQFF | TGTGCCAGCAGTCGACAGGGCTATGAGCAGTTCTTC | TRBD1 | TRBJ2-1 | TRBV12-3/TRBV12-4 | -
CASSPGTSGPYEQYF | TGTGCCAGCAGCCCCGGGACTAGCGGACCCTACGAGCAGTACTTC | TRBD2 | TRBJ2-7 | TRBV5-4 | -
CASSDRELDTQYF | TGTGCCAGTAGTGACCGGGAGTTAGATACGCAGTATTTT | - | TRBJ2-3 | TRBV19 | -
CASSLVRFGLGADEQFF | TGCGCCAGCAGCTTGGTTCGCTTCGGACTAGGTGCGGATGAGCAGTTCTTC | TRBD2 | TRBJ2-1 | TRBV5-1 | -
CASSPEWGGYEQYF | TGCGCCAGCAGCCCTGAGTGGGGGGGCTACGAGCAGTACTTC | TRBD2 | TRBJ2-7 | TRBV5-1 | -
CASSFLAGGSYEQYF | TGTGCCAGCAGCTTTTTAGCGGGAGGGAGTTACGAGCAGTACTTC | TRBD2 | TRBJ2-7 | TRBV5-6 | -
CASSPGGEQGRNEQFF | TGTGCCAGCAGCCCCGGGGGAGAGCAGGGACGGAATGAGCAGTTCTTC | - | TRBJ2-1 | TRBV11-3 | -
CASSSSGTGRDIQYF | TGTGCCAGCAGTTCCAGTGGGACAGGGAGGGACATTCAGTACTTC | TRBD1 | TRBJ2-4 | TRBV28 | -
CASSLEGRGGPKTQYF | TGTGCCAGCAGCTTGGAAGGGCGGGGGGGCCCCAAGACCCAGTACTTC | TRBD2 | TRBJ2-5 | TRBV5-6 | -
CASRKSTSGNTIYF | TGTGCCAGCAGAAAAAGCACGTCTGGAAACACCATATATTTT | - | TRBJ1-3 | TRBV9 | -
CASSLGGEAGELFF | TGTGCCAGCAGTTTAGGAGGGGAGGCCGGGGAGCTGTTTTTT | - | TRBJ2-2 | TRBV28 | once
CASSIGRLAAPSGANVLTF | TGTGCCAGTAGTATAGGCCGTCTAGCGGCCCCCTCTGGGGCCAACGTCCTGACTTTC | TRBD2 | TRBJ2-6 | TRBV19 | once
CASSPRTGGIYEQYF | TGTGCCAGCAGCCCGCGGACAGGGGGAATCTACGAGCAGTACTTC | TRBD1 | TRBJ2-7 | TRBV7-9 | -
CASRAQTGYYGYTF | TGTGCCAGCAGGGCACAGACAGGGTACTATGGCTACACCTTC | TRBD1 | TRBJ1-2 | TRBV2 | -
CASRTVNQPQHF | TGTGCCAGCAGGACAGTAAATCAGCCCCAGCATTTT | - | TRBJ1-5 | TRBV6-5 | -
CASSLNAGRSPLHF | TGTGCCAGCAGCTTAAATGCAGGGCGGTCACCCCTCCACTTT | - | TRBJ1-6 | TRBV7-3 | -
CATSDPAQGSDTQYF | TGTGCCACCAGTGATCCCGCGCAGGGTTCAGATACGCAGTATTTT | - | TRBJ2-3 | TRBV24-1 | -
CASGLGWPSEQYF | TGTGCTAGTGGCCTAGGCTGGCCCTCCGAGCAGTACTTC | - | TRBJ2-7 | TRBV12-5 | -
CASSKPGTGKSPLHF | TGTGCCAGCAGCAAACCCGGGACAGGGAAGTCACCCCTCCACTTT | TRBD1 | TRBJ1-6 | TRBV7-9 | -
CASSIGQGGPDTQYF | TGTGCCAGTAGTATCGGCCAGGGTGGCCCAGATACGCAGTATTTT | - | TRBJ2-3 | TRBV19 | -
CASSDRGPFINEQFF | TGTGCCAGCAGCGACAGGGGCCCTTTTATTAATGAGCAGTTCTTC | TRBD1 | TRBJ2-1 | TRBV6-2/TRBV6-3 | -
CASSLGLNTEAFF | TGTGCCAGCAGCTTAGGCTTAAACACTGAAGCTTTCTTT | - | TRBJ1-1 | TRBV13 | -
CSAIQGASTEAFF | TGCAGCGCTATACAGGGGGCGTCCACTGAAGCTTTCTTT | TRBD1 | TRBJ1-1 | TRBV29-1 | -
CASRVPGEGSGGQYF | TGTGCCAGCAGAGTTCCGGGAGAGGGGTCTGGGGGGCAGTACTTC | - | TRBJ2-7 | TRBV2 | -
CAWSTPWGSGRTDTQYF | TGTGCCTGGAGTACCCCGTGGGGTAGCGGGAGGACAGATACGCAGTATTTT | TRBD2 | TRBJ2-3 | TRBV30 | -
CASRIAGIGANVLTF | TGCGCCAGCAGGATAGCGGGGATCGGGGCCAACGTCCTGACTTTC | TRBD2 | TRBJ2-6 | TRBV10-2 | -
CASSFSWTEDSNQPQHF | TGTGCCAGCAGCTTTTCTTGGACAGAGGATAGCAATCAGCCCCAGCATTTT | - | TRBJ1-5 | TRBV5-4 | -
CASSIGTGGSYNEQFF | TGTGCCAGCAGCATAGGGACAGGAGGCTCCTACAATGAGCAGTTCTTC | TRBD1 | TRBJ2-1 | TRBV2 | -
CASRQGFNEKLFF | TGTGCCAGCAGACAGGGGTTTAATGAAAAACTGTTTTTT | TRBD1 | TRBJ1-4 | TRBV6-5 | once
CASSEASGGVGSYNEQFF | TGTGCCAGCAGTGAAGCGTCGGGAGGGGTTGGATCCTACAATGAGCAGTTCTTC | TRBD2 | TRBJ2-1 | TRBV2 | once